A single sample is the source of the 13 T cell receptor beta chains below, sequenced in a study of early stage breast cancer tumors. Some clones are missing from TCRdb's copy, which holds only in-frame ones; the method was immunoSEQ multiplex PCR. The sample holds tens of thousands of clones; 80% are singletons and the top ten take approximately 12%. The source material was blood. All receptors derive from a person in their sixties with breast cancer.

This sequence joins TRBV29-1 and TRBJ2-1, with D possibly being TRBD2 (6 bases). The V end lost 8 bases, the J end lost 7 bases, and 21 bases lay between the germline ends. This CDR3 contains 14 residues. Per germline, CDR1 SQVTM and CDR2 ANQGSEA. CDR3 sequence reads: CSLTWGVAANEQFF. In nucleotides, the CDR3 is TGCAGCCTGACGTGGGGGGTCGCCGCTAATGAGCAGTTCTTC.

V usage is TRBV18 and J usage is TRBJ2-5, with a tentative D call TRBD1 (7 bases). Trimming shortened V by 0 bases and J by 7 bases, and 12 bases separated the two germline ends. Germline CDR1 and CDR2: KGHSH and LQKENI. The CDR3 runs to 14 residues. The CDR3 DNA is TGTGCCAGCTCACCACCGAGGGGGCGGGGGACCCAGTACTTC. Its protein is CASSPPRGRGTQYF.

This clone has more than one count but fewer than ten. The rearrangement joins TRBV18 to TRBJ1-2; the D is unclear. Germline lookup yields CDR1 KGHSH and CDR2 LQKENI. Trimming cost V 0 bases and J 8 bases, with 7 bases left between them. CDR3 length: 12 amino acids. The CDR3 bases are TGTGCCAGCTCACCACCGACCGGGGGCTACACCTTC. The encoded protein is CASSPPTGGYTF.

V gene TRBV7-9 combines with J gene TRBJ1-2; tentatively, D is TRBD1 (6 bases). This CDR3 has 13 residues. The ends were cut back, 5 bases at V and 4 bases at J, with 11 bases in the middle. CDR1 SEHNR and CDR2 FQNEAQ come from the germline V gene (reference sequence). CDR3 region: CASSPQGSYGYTF. CDR3 coding DNA: TGTGCCAGCAGCCCTCAGGGGAGCTATGGCTACACCTTC.

The chain employs TRBV30 and TRBJ1-5; D is perhaps TRBD1 (5 bases). Trimming stripped 2 bases from V and 1 base from J, with 9 bases between. The CDR3 has 14 amino acids. CDR1 is GTSNPN and CDR2 is SVGIG in the germline V gene (reference sequence). The DNA for the CDR3 is TGTGCCTGGAGTCCACAGGTGAGCAATCAGCCCCAGCATTTT. Its translation is CAWSPQVSNQPQHF.

This chain links TRBV6-1 with TRBJ2-7; 8 bases line up with TRBD1. Germline V gives CDR1 MNHNS, CDR2 SASEGT. The CDR3 has 14 residues. The trim removed 5 bases at V and 0 bases at J, leaving 3 bases unmatched. The chain's CDR3 is CASSPDRVSYEQYF. The DNA of the CDR3 is TGTGCCAGCAGTCCGGACAGGGTCTCCTACGAGCAGTACTTC.

The rearrangement uses TRBV4-3 and TRBJ2-1, with 9 bases identical to TRBD2. The CDR3 extends over 15 amino acids. Germline CDR1 reads LGHNA; CDR2 reads YSLEER. V was pared by 1 base and J by 3 bases, with 1 base of the junction left unmatched. The CDR3 bases are TGCGCCAGCAGCCAAGGAGCGGGAGGCTACAATGAGCAGTTCTTC. Its protein is CASSQGAGGYNEQFF.

The CDR3 spells CASLNRQGGTEAFF. CDR3 DNA sequence: TGTGCCAGCCTTAATAGGCAGGGTGGGACTGAAGCTTTCTTT. This chain joins TRBV6-6 and TRBJ1-1; tentative D call: TRBD1 (5 bases). Trimming shortened V by 8 bases and J by 5 bases, and 18 bases separated the two germline ends. This CDR3 is 14 amino acids long. Germline lookup yields CDR1 MNHNY and CDR2 SVGAGI (reference sequence).

There are a few counts of this clone. This chain connects TRBV27 to TRBJ2-7, with 8 bases fitting TRBD2. CDR1 MNHEY and CDR2 SMNVEV come from the germline V gene (reference sequence). V lost 6 bases and J lost 5; bases outside the gene matches: 9. This CDR3 region has 14 residues. The CDR3 DNA reads as TGTGCCAGCAGGACGGGACTAGGGTGGAACGAGCAGTACTTC. Its protein is CASRTGLGWNEQYF.

The J gene is TRBJ1-2, the V gene TRBV5-6; tentative D call: TRBD1 (5 bases). Trimming shortened V by 2 bases and J by 8 bases, and 13 bases separated the two germline ends. This CDR3 contains 13 residues. The germline V gene encodes CDR1 SGHDT and CDR2 YYEEEE. The chain's CDR3 is CASSLFQGIGYTF. The CDR3 region has the DNA TGTGCCAGCAGCTTATTTCAGGGTATAGGCTACACCTTC.

The chain recombines TRBV5-1 with TRBJ1-3; possible D gene TRBD1, 6 bases. The CDR3 contains 17 residues. CDR1 and CDR2 from the germline V gene are SGHRS and YFSETQ. The ends were cut back, 4 bases at V and 2 bases at J, with 19 bases in the middle. The CDR3 loop reads CASSAISGAVTGNTIYF. The CDR3 DNA follows: TGCGCCAGCAGCGCCATCTCAGGGGCAGTGACTGGAAACACCATATATTTT.

This chain joins TRBV6-5 and TRBJ2-2, with D maybe TRBD1 (6 bases). Germline lookup yields CDR1 MNHEY and CDR2 SVGAGI. V was shortened by 2 bases and J by 6 bases, with 13 bases between the two germline ends. CDR3 size: 15 residues. CDR3 loop: CASSYQLTGAGELFF. Here the CDR3 DNA reads TGTGCCAGCAGTTACCAACTGACAGGAGCCGGGGAGCTGTTTTTT.

The rearrangement links TRBV21-1 to TRBJ2-1; TRBD2 is the table's D call, not checked against the DNA. TRBV21-1 is marked as a pseudogene. The CDR3 has 20 residues. Here the CDR3 DNA reads TGTGCCAGCAGCGCGGGAGGGGGTAATCTTGAGCGGGGCCCCTACAATGAGCAGTTCTTC. Its protein is CASSAGGGNLERGPYNEQFF.